Below are 29 T cell receptor beta chains sequenced from a single sample in a study of T cell repertoires in cytomegalovirus infection. TCRdb re-analysed the reads in MiXCR, keeping a single row per CDR3 protein. The repertoire holds 300,000 to 400,000 distinct CDR3 sequences, with 15% to 20% as singletons. Sequencing input: PBMCs. The receptors were sampled from a human donor in good health (CMV status not recorded). Some clones in this sample may be carry-over from other donors' samples.

This clonotype was counted a few times. The rearrangement uses TRBV24-1 and TRBJ2-5; 8 bases fit TRBD1. Losses at the gene ends were 3 bases for V and 4 bases for J; bases not matched to a gene: 6. This CDR3 has 15 residues. Germline V CDR1 and CDR2: KGHDR, SFDVKD. This CDR3 reads CATSDPQGAGETQYF. CDR3 DNA: TGTGCCACCAGTGATCCCCAGGGGGCTGGAGAGACCCAGTACTTC.

V and J are TRBV6-2 or TRBV6-3 and TRBJ1-5, with D unresolved. V lost 7 bases to trimming and J lost 0 bases, with 10 bases between them. CDR3 size: 14 residues. Germline V gene data show CDR1 as MNHEY and CDR2 as SVGEGT. In DNA, the CDR3 is TGTGCCAGCACTGCCGGGAGTAGCAATCAGCCCCAGCATTTT. Protein sequence: CASTAGSSNQPQHF.

In this sample, this clonotype turned up many times. This chain links TRBV7-2 with TRBJ1-1; D is undetermined. The germline V and J ends were trimmed by 1 base and 7 bases, with 10 bases remaining between them. Germline CDR1 SGHTA, CDR2 FQGNSA. The CDR3 is made up of 13 amino acids. CDR3 in DNA: TGTGCCAGCAGCTTAGTGACGGGCCTTGAAGCTTTCTTT. Translation: CASSLVTGLEAFF.

The chain has TRBV2 and TRBJ1-1; the D gene is possibly TRBD1 (6 bases). V was clipped by 0 bases and J by 1 base, with 9 bases between them. Germline V lookup: CDR1 SNHLY, CDR2 FYNNEI. The CDR3 runs to 15 residues. The CDR3 region is CASSEARTANTEAFF. CDR3 DNA sequence: TGTGCCAGCAGTGAAGCGCGGACAGCGAACACTGAAGCTTTCTTT.

This chain uses TRBV15 with TRBJ2-1, with 7 bases that match TRBD2. Trimming at V came to 3 bases and at J to 6 bases, leaving 5 bases not matched to a gene. The CDR3 has 14 amino acids. CDR1 is LNHNV and CDR2 is YYDKDF in the germline V gene (reference sequence). The CDR3 reads CATSRGGSSNEQFF. The CDR3 region has the DNA TGTGCCACCAGCAGGGGGGGGTCTAGCAATGAGCAGTTCTTC. The entire variable domain, with the rest obtained from reference TRBV15 and TRBJ2-1, is as follows: DAMVIQNPRYQVTQFGKPVTLSCSQTLNHNVMYWYQQKSSQAPKLLFHYYDKDFNNEADTPDNFQSRRPNTSFCFLDIRSPGLGDTAMYLCATSRGGSSNEQFFGPGTRLTVL.

This clonotype was seen many times. The gene calls are TRBV7-2 and TRBJ2-7, with 8 bases identical to TRBD2. The CDR3 is 15 residues long. V lost 2 bases to trimming and J lost 2 bases; unmatched junction nucleotides: 5. The germline CDR1 and CDR2 sequences are SGHTA and FQGNSA. The CDR3 nucleotides read TGTGCCAGCAGCTTAATGCGGGGGGAAACCTACGAGCAGTACTTC. Amino acids: CASSLMRGETYEQYF.

This clonotype was observed at least ten times. The chain couples TRBV6-5 to TRBJ2-1; 8 bases agree with TRBD1. V lost 2 bases, J lost 2 bases, and 2 bases stayed unmatched. The CDR3 has 15 amino acids. Germline V CDR1 and CDR2: MNHEY, SVGAGI. In nucleotides, the CDR3 is TGTGCCAGCAGTTACGCGGGACAGGCCTACAATGAGCAGTTCTTC. It codes for CASSYAGQAYNEQFF.

The V and J genes are TRBV6-5 and TRBJ1-3; unclear D gene. V lost 4 bases and J 5 bases, leaving 9 bases between the germline ends. Per the germline V gene, CDR1 is MNHEY and CDR2 is SVGAGI. The CDR3 spans 13 residues. The CDR3 DNA reads as TGTGCCAGCAGTTTTTCGAGAAGAAACACCATATATTTT. It specifies CASSFSRRNTIYF.

This clonotype was seen many times. This rearrangement joins TRBV7-2 to TRBJ2-6; D might be TRBD1 (6 bases). Trimming shortened V by 1 base and J by 2 bases, and 9 bases separated the two germline ends. The CDR3 consists of 16 residues. CDR1 and CDR2 (germline): SGHTA, FQGNSA. In nucleotides, the CDR3 is TGTGCCAGCAGCTTAGACACAGGGCCTGGGGCCAACGTCCTGACTTTC. It encodes CASSLDTGPGANVLTF.

This clonotype was counted at least ten times. V is TRBV12-3 or TRBV12-4 and J is TRBJ2-1; no clear D gene. The CDR3 has 16 residues. V lost 4 bases, J lost 9 bases, and 22 bases lay in between. The CDR3, as DNA: TGTGCCAGCAGTTCCCTTCTAGAAACGGGCAATGGTGAGCAGTTCTTC. Protein: CASSSLLETGNGEQFF.

The CDR3 DNA sequence: TGCAGTGCGGATCGCGGGGGGTCTGGAAACACCATATATTTT. Amino acids: CSADRGGSGNTIYF. The V and J genes are TRBV20-1 and TRBJ1-3; tentatively, D is TRBD1 (5 bases). Germline CDR1 DFQATT, CDR2 SNEGSKA (reference sequence). Between the trimmed V and J ends, which lost 6 bases and 1 base, there was a span of 13 bases. This CDR3 is built from 14 residues.

This clonotype was observed many times. The rearrangement uses TRBV7-2 and TRBJ1-5; D possibly corresponds to TRBD1 (6 bases). The CDR3 runs to 14 residues. V lost 5 bases and J 3 bases, leaving 11 bases between the germline ends. Germline lookup yields CDR1 SGHTA and CDR2 FQGNSA. The CDR3 DNA reads as TGTGCCAGCAGCCCCGGGGGCTTCAATCAGCCCCAGCATTTT. Encoded protein: CASSPGGFNQPQHF. The full variable domain, rest sourced from reference TRBV7-2 and TRBJ1-5, is GAGVSQSPSNKVTEKGKDVELRCDPISGHTALYWYRQSLGQGLEFLIYFQGNSAPDKSGLPSDRFSAERTGGSVSTLTIQRTQQEDSAVYLCASSPGGFNQPQHFGDGTRLSIL.

The table lists this clonotype with a few counts. The chain links TRBV6-2 or TRBV6-3 to TRBJ1-1; D unclear. V gave up 7 bases and J gave up 1 base, with 10 bases separating them. Germline V gene sequence: CDR1 MNHEY, CDR2 SVGEGT. The CDR3 contains 13 residues. CDR3 sequence (DNA): TGTGCCAGCATCCTCGACCCGAACACTGAAGCTTTCTTT. Its protein product is CASILDPNTEAFF.

There are a few counts of this clonotype. The gene calls are TRBV27 and TRBJ1-5; D unresolved. Germline V lookup: CDR1 MNHEY, CDR2 SMNVEV (reference sequence). Between the trimmed V and J ends, which lost 8 bases and 1 base, there was a span of 15 bases. The CDR3 consists of 15 residues. CDR3: CASDHSDVSNQPQHF. The CDR3 nucleotides are TGTGCCAGCGATCATTCGGACGTGAGCAATCAGCCCCAGCATTTT.

This rearrangement joins TRBV20-1 to TRBJ1-6; TRBD1 matches 9 bases. The CDR3 has 15 amino acids. V lost 4 bases to trimming and J lost 10 bases; unmatched junction nucleotides: 11. Germline CDR1 is DFQATT and CDR2 is SNEGSKA (reference sequence). For the CDR3, the DNA is TGCAGTGCTATAGGGACAGGGTCTGCGGGATCACCCCTCCACTTT. Its translation is CSAIGTGSAGSPLHF.

This clonotype was seen only a few times. The chain employs TRBV20-1 and TRBJ2-5; TRBD2 aligns across 7 bases. The CDR3 has 14 residues. The germline gives CDR1 DFQATT, CDR2 SNEGSKA (reference sequence). V dropped 5 bases and J dropped 2; count of bases not matched to a gene: 8. The CDR3 spells CSAFGSGQQETQYF. CDR3 DNA sequence: TGCAGTGCTTTCGGTAGCGGGCAGCAAGAGACCCAGTACTTC.

This clonotype came up many times. The V and J genes are TRBV7-2 and TRBJ2-5; D remains unclear. With 4 bases removed from V and 2 bases from J, the gap between germline ends came to 8 bases. The V gene's germline CDR1 is SGHTA and CDR2 FQGNSA. This CDR3 spans 13 amino acids. The CDR3: CASSSDPQETQYF. The CDR3 DNA follows: TGTGCCAGCAGCTCGGACCCTCAAGAGACCCAGTACTTC.

This clonotype has ten or more counts. The chain has TRBV7-2 and TRBJ1-1; 9 bases agree with TRBD1. CDR3 size: 15 residues. The junction had 10 bases not matched to a gene; V was cut back by 5 bases and J by 6 bases. Germline CDR1 reads SGHTA; CDR2 reads FQGNSA. The CDR3 DNA sequence: TGTGCCAGCAGCCGATGGACAGGGGAAGGGTCTGAAGCTTTCTTT. It yields the protein CASSRWTGEGSEAFF.

In its sample, this clonotype was seen many times. The chain employs TRBV7-2 and TRBJ1-1; D not resolved. The CDR3 totals 13 residues. The germline V gene has CDR1 SGHTA and CDR2 FQGNSA. V lost 3 bases and J 1 base, leaving 6 bases between the germline ends. As DNA, the CDR3 is TGTGCCAGCAGCTTGTTATCGAACACTGAAGCTTTCTTT. It yields the protein CASSLLSNTEAFF. The full variable domain, with the rest looked up from reference TRBV7-2 and TRBJ1-1, is GAGVSQSPSNKVTEKGKDVELRCDPISGHTALYWYRQSLGQGLEFLIYFQGNSAPDKSGLPSDRFSAERTGGSVSTLTIQRTQQEDSAVYLCASSLLSNTEAFFGQGTRLTVV.

This clonotype was observed a few times. The rearrangement uses TRBV28 and TRBJ1-2; D uncertain. V dropped 8 bases and J dropped 4 bases, with 17 bases sitting between them. Germline V gives CDR1 MDHEN, CDR2 SYDVKM. The CDR3 sequence is 14 residues long. In nucleotides, the CDR3 is TGTGCCAGCTCTCCGGGAGGAGGGCTCTATGGCTACACCTTC. It translates to CASSPGGGLYGYTF.

The V gene is TRBV12-3 or TRBV12-4, the J gene TRBJ1-4, with D maybe TRBD1 (6 bases). The CDR3 is 14 amino acids. V gave up 5 bases and J gave up 8 bases, with 15 bases separating them. This CDR3 is CASSHRAQGEKLFF. Written as DNA, the CDR3 is TGTGCCAGCAGTCACAGGGCCCAAGGGGAAAAACTGTTTTTT.

This clonotype appeared a single time. CDR3 in amino acids: CASSLWAPDRSYEQYF. The CDR3 nucleotides are TGTGCCAGCAGTTTATGGGCCCCGGACAGATCCTACGAGCAGTACTTC. This chain connects TRBV28 to TRBJ2-7, with D possibly TRBD1 on 6 matching bases. V was shortened by 0 bases and J by 1 base, with 13 bases between the two germline ends. This CDR3 is 16 amino acids long. The germline V gene encodes CDR1 MDHEN and CDR2 SYDVKM.

This chain joins TRBV18 and TRBJ2-3, with D uncertain. CDR1 and CDR2 (germline): KGHSH, LQKENI. Trimming removed 4 bases from V and 0 bases from J, with 8 bases in between. This CDR3 is 14 amino acids long. CDR3 sequence reads: CASSQQKSTDTQYF. The CDR3 DNA is TGTGCCAGCTCACAACAGAAGAGCACAGATACGCAGTATTTT.

This clonotype showed up many times. V is TRBV7-9 and J is TRBJ2-7, with 8 bases that match TRBD2. Per germline, CDR1 SEHNR and CDR2 FQNEAQ (reference sequence). This CDR3 is built from 15 residues. J lost 3 bases, V lost 5 bases, and 9 bases had no gene match. The CDR3 region is CASSRPGGAIYEQYF. In DNA form, the CDR3 reads TGTGCCAGCAGCCGTCCGGGGGGGGCGATCTACGAGCAGTACTTC.

This clonotype was observed at least ten times. This rearrangement joins TRBV2 to TRBJ2-3, with D uncertain. Germline V CDR1 and CDR2: SNHLY, FYNNEI. The CDR3 extends over 11 amino acids. The germline V and J ends were trimmed by 2 bases and 6 bases, with 3 bases remaining between them. CDR3 bases: TGTGCCAGCAGTGAATCGGATACGCAGTATTTT. Encoded protein: CASSESDTQYF.

The rearrangement links TRBV7-9 to TRBJ1-4; unclear D gene. The V and J ends lost 0 bases and 4 bases respectively, with 12 bases between them. CDR1 and CDR2 from the germline V gene are SEHNR and FQNEAQ (reference sequence). CDR3 length equals 16 residues. CDR3 residues: CASSLAESDYNEKLFF. DNA for the CDR3: TGTGCCAGCAGCTTAGCGGAGTCAGACTATAATGAAAAACTGTTTTTT. Supplemented by reference TRBV7-9 and TRBJ1-4, the full variable domain reads DTGVSQNPRHKITKRGQNVTFRCDPISEHNRLYWYRQTLGQGPEFLTYFQNEAQLEKSRLLSDRFSAERPKGSFSTLEIQRTEQGDSAMYLCASSLAESDYNEKLFFGSGTQLSVL.

This clonotype turned up a few times. The chain joins TRBV12-3 or TRBV12-4 to TRBJ1-5; D possibly corresponds to TRBD1 (5 bases). V lost 5 bases, J lost 7 bases, and 15 bases lay in between. The CDR3 totals 14 residues. CDR3 bases: TGTGCCAGCAGTCCCTCCGGGGGGGAGCAGCCCCAGCATTTT. It yields the protein CASSPSGGEQPQHF.

The chain joins TRBV28 to TRBJ1-2; 10 bases line up with TRBD1. V gave up 5 bases and J gave up 4 bases; unmatched junction bases: 7. The V gene's germline CDR1 is MDHEN and CDR2 SYDVKM. The CDR3 has 15 amino acids. CDR3 amino acids: CASSLGTGEGYGYTF. CDR3 nucleotides: TGTGCCAGCAGTCTCGGGACAGGGGAAGGCTATGGCTACACCTTC.

J is TRBJ2-3 and V is TRBV7-9; TRBD2 matches 8 bases. Trimming took 8 bases from V and 7 from J; bases not matched to a gene: 11. Germline loops: CDR1 SEHNR, CDR2 FQNEAQ (reference sequence). The CDR3 is 14 amino acids. This CDR3 reads CASRLAGDFNTQYF. The CDR3 DNA follows: TGTGCCAGCCGCCTAGCGGGCGATTTCAATACGCAGTATTTT.